Below, 10 T cell receptor beta chains from the same sample are listed, as sequenced in a study of blood T cell repertoires in COVID-19. Here immunoSEQ multiplex PCR was the method, and the copy in TCRdb shows in-frame clones only, minus some. The data hold 250,000 to 300,000 clones, with approximately 85% observed a single time. Material for sequencing was peripheral blood. All receptors come from a woman aged 70-85 years with acute or convalescent COVID-19.

This clone was counted once. Additional DNA sequences in this sample encode the identical CDR3. This chain links TRBV3-1 (or the pseudogene TRBV3-2) with TRBJ2-3; TRBD2 aligns across 7 bases. With 2 bases clipped from V and 2 bases from J, the junction kept 4 bases outside the gene matches. CDR1 is LGHDT, CDR2 YNNKEL, per germline (reference sequence). The CDR3 sequence is 15 residues long. The CDR3 DNA is TGTGCCAGCAGCCAACGCGGGGGACTCACAGATACGCAGTATTTT. As protein: CASSQRGGLTDTQYF.

V and J are TRBV21-1 and TRBJ1-2; no DNA check was done on the table's D call, TRBD1. TRBV21-1 is a pseudogene segment. The CDR3 is made up of 14 amino acids. The CDR3, as DNA: TGTGCCAGCAGCAAAGACCACAGAGCCTATGGCTACACCTTC. Translating gives CASSKDHRAYGYTF.

This chain connects TRBV7-8 to TRBJ1-2; D call uncertain. V lost 7 bases to trimming and J lost 8 bases, with 14 bases between them. The CDR3 covers 12 residues. Germline V gene sequence: CDR1 SGHVS, CDR2 FQNEAQ. The CDR3 DNA is TGTGCCAGCAACCCCCGCGGCGGCGGCTACACCTTC. As protein: CASNPRGGGYTF.

The chain uses TRBV1 and TRBJ2-7; the D call in the table, TRBD2, was not verified against the DNA. TRBV1 is a pseudogene segment. The CDR3 contains 16 residues. CDR3 residues: CTSSPGRTSGGTQRYF. The CDR3 coding sequence is TGCACCAGCAGCCCCGGCCGTACTAGCGGGGGGACGCAGCGGTACTTC.

The gene calls are TRBV7-2 and TRBJ1-2; D may be TRBD1 (5 bases). V was cut by 0 bases and J by 4 bases, with 9 bases left in between. The CDR3 is 14 amino acids. CDR1 is SGHTA, CDR2 FQGNSA, per germline. The CDR3 loop reads CASSLARQSYGYTF. CDR3 DNA sequence: TGTGCCAGCAGCTTAGCGCGACAGTCCTATGGCTACACCTTC.

The chain employs TRBV19 and TRBJ1-6; D is perhaps TRBD1 (6 bases). The CDR3 contains 15 residues. V gave up 5 bases and J gave up 8 bases, with 16 bases separating them. The germline V gene has CDR1 LNHDA and CDR2 SQIVND (reference sequence). The DNA for the CDR3 is TGTGCCAGTAGTCCATGGGGGGGCGCGGATTCACCCCTCCACTTT. It codes for CASSPWGGADSPLHF. The full variable domain, rest sourced from reference TRBV19 and TRBJ1-6, is DGGITQSPKYLFRKEGQNVTLSCEQNLNHDAMYWYRQDPGQGLRLIYYSQIVNDFQKGDIAEGYSVSREKKESFPLTVTSAQKNPTAFYLCASSPWGGADSPLHFGNGTRLTVT.

The chain combines TRBV12-3 or TRBV12-4 with TRBJ2-7; TRBD2 might be the D (5 bases). V lost 5 bases to trimming and J lost 4 bases, with 9 bases between them. The CDR3 consists of 12 residues. Here the CDR3 reads CASSPGLYEQYF. For the CDR3, the DNA is TGTGCCAGCAGTCCGGGATTATACGAGCAGTACTTC.

The chain employs TRBV11-1 and TRBJ2-3; a possible D gene is TRBD1 (5 bases). CDR3 size: 13 residues. Germline loops: CDR1 SGHAT, CDR2 FQDESV (reference sequence). Trimming removed 5 bases from V and 3 bases from J, with 9 bases in between. The CDR3 is CASSLHRTDTQYF. In DNA, the CDR3 is TGTGCCAGCAGCCTTCACAGGACAGATACGCAGTATTTT.

The genes are TRBV5-1 and TRBJ1-4, with 8 positions matching TRBD1. CDR1 is SGHRS and CDR2 is YFSETQ in the germline V gene. The trim removed 4 bases at V and 5 bases at J, leaving 10 bases unmatched. CDR3 length equals 16 residues. Here the CDR3 reads CASSPTGQGTNEKLFF. CDR3 nucleotides: TGCGCCAGCAGCCCGACAGGACAGGGAACAAATGAAAAACTGTTTTTT.

This chain connects TRBV3-1 (or the pseudogene TRBV3-2) to TRBJ1-2; perhaps TRBD1 as D (5 bases). Germline V gene lookup returns CDR1 LGHDT and CDR2 YNNKEL (reference sequence). This CDR3 has 12 amino acids. V gave up 8 bases and J gave up 4 bases, with 11 bases separating them. The CDR3: CASGRGLYGYTF. The CDR3 coding sequence is TGTGCCAGCGGTCGGGGACTCTATGGCTACACCTTC.